The TCR beta chain described here comes from a study of cytomegalovirus exposure and HLA in healthy donors. As to this clone: Its cognate antigen is unknown.

Germline V gene data show CDR1 as SGHRS and CDR2 as YFSETQ. V dropped 0 bases and J dropped 6 bases, with 10 bases sitting between them. This CDR3 contains 13 residues. Study findings and constraints: Looking again later, the authors saw that most CMV-associated TCR beta chains seemed HLA-restricted.

PCR primers comprised 60 Vbeta and 13 Jbeta primers. TCRdb keeps only in-frame clones here, not all; method: immunoSEQ multiplex PCR. Of around 99,000 clones listed, over 65% are singletons. This receptor was obtained from a man aged 35-49 years in good health and CMV-seronegative. Sample: PBMCs. The chain has TRBV5-1 and TRBJ2-7; D is unresolved. The CDR3 region has the DNA TGCGCCAGCAGCTTGGAATCTCCTTCCGAGCAGTACTTC. Its translation is CASSLESPSEQYF.